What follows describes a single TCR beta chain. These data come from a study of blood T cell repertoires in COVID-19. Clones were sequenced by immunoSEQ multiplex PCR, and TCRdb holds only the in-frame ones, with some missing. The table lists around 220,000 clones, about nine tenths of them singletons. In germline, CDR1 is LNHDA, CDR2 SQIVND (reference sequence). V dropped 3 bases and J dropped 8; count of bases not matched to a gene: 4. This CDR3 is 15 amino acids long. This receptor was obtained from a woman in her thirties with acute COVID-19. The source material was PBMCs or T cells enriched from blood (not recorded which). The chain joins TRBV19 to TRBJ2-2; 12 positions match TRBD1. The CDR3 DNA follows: TGTGCCAGTAGTATCGGGACAGGGGGCGAGGGGGAGCTGTTTTTT. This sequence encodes CASSIGTGGEGELFF.